The clone carrying this T cell receptor (beta chain) was counted a few times. Antigen unknown. This sample is drawn from a study of T cells after yellow fever vaccination. General observations from the study: Compared with primary, the secondary response was weaker and peaked at day 5, not 15. The booster response re-showed most primary clones: 96% CD4, more than 70% CD8.

UMIs and a universal primer site were added when TCR cDNA was made by 5'RACE template switching. One entry per CDR3 protein, called by TCRdb with MiXCR from the 5' RACE reads. The table lists about 320,000 distinct CDR3 sequences, 3.5% to 5% of them singletons. The CDR3 spans 13 residues. CDR1 is SGHDT, CDR2 YYEEEE, per germline. V lost 7 bases and J lost 6; bases outside the gene matches: 4. The sequence derives from a man aged 18 to 29 who received the YFV17D yellow fever vaccine. This chain uses TRBV5-6 with TRBJ1-6; 7 bases line up with TRBD1. The sample was PBMCs, taken 15 days after the yellow fever booster vaccination. CDR3 in amino acids: CASHRGLNSPLHF. Written as DNA, the CDR3 is TGTGCCAGCCACAGGGGACTTAATTCACCCCTCCACTTT.